The clone carrying this T cell receptor (beta chain) was seen a few times. No antigen is known for it. The sample is drawn from a study of CD8 T cells in ankylosing spondylitis. Points from the study as a whole: Ankylosing spondylitis blood appeared to be characterized by a TCR beta motif of roughly eight highly homologous variants.

TCRdb redid the calling of the 5' RACE reads with MiXCR, one entry per CDR3 protein. Of about 750,000 distinct CDR3 sequences in the sample, 15% to 20% were seen once. This CDR3 is built from 16 residues. V dropped 6 bases and J dropped 6 bases, with 21 bases sitting between them. This sequence was found in a male donor with ankylosing spondylitis. Material for sequencing was blood, either unsorted or a sorted T cell fraction (not recorded which). This rearrangement joins TRBV12-3 or TRBV12-4 to TRBJ2-1, with TRBD1 as a possible D gene (6 bases). The CDR3 DNA is TGTGCCAGCAGCCCTAAGATGCTTGGGGGCCTCAATGAGCAGTTCTTC. Its protein product is CASSPKMLGGLNEQFF.